This T cell receptor beta chain stems from a study of OX40 agonist ivuxolimab in advanced cancers. Overall study context: Patients were about 83% male with ages roughly 20 to 80, mean about 60. Partial responses were achieved by three patients, one with hepatocellular carcinoma and two with cutaneous melanoma.

The study's findings and limits: Low normalized T-cell clonal expansion was also seen in some nonresponders. CD4+ and CD8+ blood T cells expanded clonally by week 6 at 0.1 to 3.0 mg/kg.

The assay was immunoSEQ multiplex PCR, and TCRdb's table has in-frame clones only and misses some. The sample consists of 55,000 to 75,000 clones, roughly nine tenths of them appearing once. Concerning this clone: What it recognizes is unknown.

The starting material was CD4+ or CD8+ T cells sorted from blood, obtained in a trial of the OX40 agonist ivuxolimab. The sequence was obtained from an adult with an advanced solid tumor such as melanoma, head and neck, liver or kidney cancer.

CDR3 sequence (DNA): TGTGCCAGTAGTATAGATCGGGCAGATACCTACGAGCAGTACTTC. Its protein is CASSIDRADTYEQYF. This chain connects TRBV19 to TRBJ2-7; no clear D gene. CDR3 length equals 15 residues. Germline lookup yields CDR1 LNHDA and CDR2 SQIVND (reference sequence). V lost 0 bases, J lost 2 bases, and 11 bases lay in between.